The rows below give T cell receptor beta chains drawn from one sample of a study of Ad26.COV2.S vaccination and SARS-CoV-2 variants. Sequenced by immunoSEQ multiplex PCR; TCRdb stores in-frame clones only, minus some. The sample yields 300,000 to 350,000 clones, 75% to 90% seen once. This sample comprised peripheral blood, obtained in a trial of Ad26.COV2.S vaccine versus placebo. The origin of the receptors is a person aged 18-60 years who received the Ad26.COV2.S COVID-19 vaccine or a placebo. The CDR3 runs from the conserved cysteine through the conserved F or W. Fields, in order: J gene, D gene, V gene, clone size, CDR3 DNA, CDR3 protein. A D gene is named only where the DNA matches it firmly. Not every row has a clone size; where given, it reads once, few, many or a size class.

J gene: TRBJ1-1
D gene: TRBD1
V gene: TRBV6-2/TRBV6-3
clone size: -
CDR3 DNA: TGTGCCAGCAGTTACTCTCGACAGGGGAACACTGAAGCTTTCTTT
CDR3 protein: CASSYSRQGNTEAFF

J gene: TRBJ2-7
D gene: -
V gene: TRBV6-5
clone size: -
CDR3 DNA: TGTGCCAGCAGGTCCCAGGGACCACTGGGGGAGCAGTACTTC
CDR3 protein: CASRSQGPLGEQYF

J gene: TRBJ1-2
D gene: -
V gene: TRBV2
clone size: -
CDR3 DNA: TGTGCCAGCAGTGAAATTGGTCCCCCAAGGGGTGGTGGCTACACCTTC
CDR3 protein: CASSEIGPPRGGGYTF

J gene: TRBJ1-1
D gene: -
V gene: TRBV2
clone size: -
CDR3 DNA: TGTGCCAGCAGTGACCTGGAAATAACTGAAGCTTTCTTT
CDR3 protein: CASSDLEITEAFF

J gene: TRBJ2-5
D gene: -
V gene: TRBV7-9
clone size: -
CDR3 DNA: TGTGCCAGCAGCTTAGTCGTAGGGGCAGAGACCCAGTACTTC
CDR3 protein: CASSLVVGAETQYF

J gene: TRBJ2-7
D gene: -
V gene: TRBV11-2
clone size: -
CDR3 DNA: TGTGCCAGCAGCGGAGGGACGGGAGTGGTCTGGTACGAGCAGTACTTC
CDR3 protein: CASSGGTGVVWYEQYF

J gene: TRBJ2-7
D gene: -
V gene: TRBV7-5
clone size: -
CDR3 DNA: TGTGTCAGAAGCCCTAAAACCTACGAGCAGTACTTC
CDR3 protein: CVRSPKTYEQYF

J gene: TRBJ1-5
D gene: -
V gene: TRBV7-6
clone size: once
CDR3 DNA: TGTGCCAGCAGCGGGGGGTTGGGGTCCAATCAGCCCCAGCATTTT
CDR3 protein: CASSGGLGSNQPQHF

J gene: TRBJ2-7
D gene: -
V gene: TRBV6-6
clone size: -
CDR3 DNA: TGTGCCAGCGGACAGACCTCCTCCTACGAGCAGTACTTC
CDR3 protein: CASGQTSSYEQYF

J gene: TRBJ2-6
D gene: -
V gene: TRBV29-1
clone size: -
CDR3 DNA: TGCAGCGTTGTCAGCTCTGGGGCCAACGTCCTGACTTTC
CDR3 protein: CSVVSSGANVLTF

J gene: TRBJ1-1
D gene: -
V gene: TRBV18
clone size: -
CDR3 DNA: TGTGCCAGCTCACCCCAGGAAGACACTGAAGCTTTCTTT
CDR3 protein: CASSPQEDTEAFF

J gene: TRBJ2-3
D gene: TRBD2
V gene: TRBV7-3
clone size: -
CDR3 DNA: TGTGCCAGCGGCCTAGGACTAGCCACAGATACGCAGTATTTT
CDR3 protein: CASGLGLATDTQYF

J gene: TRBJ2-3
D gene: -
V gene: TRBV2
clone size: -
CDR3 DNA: TGTGCCAGCAGTGAAGGAGAAGATACGCAGTATTTT
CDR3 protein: CASSEGEDTQYF

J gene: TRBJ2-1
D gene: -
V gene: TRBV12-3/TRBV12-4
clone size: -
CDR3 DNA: TGTGCCAGCAGTACCGTCTACAATGAGCAGTTCTTC
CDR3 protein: CASSTVYNEQFF

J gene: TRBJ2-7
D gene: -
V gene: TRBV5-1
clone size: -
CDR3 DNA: TGCGCCAGCAGCTTGGCTGTGGACCCCGCTGCGGAGCAGTACTTC
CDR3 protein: CASSLAVDPAAEQYF

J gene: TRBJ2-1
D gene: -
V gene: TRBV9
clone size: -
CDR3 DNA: TGTGCCAGCAGCGGGGGTGTCCTCTCCTACAATGAGCAGTTCTTC
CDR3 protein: CASSGGVLSYNEQFF

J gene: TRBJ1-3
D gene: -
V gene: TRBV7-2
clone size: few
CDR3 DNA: TGTGCCAGCAGCCGGGGGGTACAGGAACCGGGAAACACCATATATTTT
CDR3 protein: CASSRGVQEPGNTIYF

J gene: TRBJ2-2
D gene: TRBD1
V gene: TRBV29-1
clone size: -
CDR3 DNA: TGCAGCGTTGGACAGGGGGCGAGTGGCGGGGAGCTGTTTTTT
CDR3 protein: CSVGQGASGGELFF

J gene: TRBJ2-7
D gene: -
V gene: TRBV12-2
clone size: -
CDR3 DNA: TGTGCAAGTCGCTTAGGGGGCCGGAGACCTGGCGAGCAGTACTTC
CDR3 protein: CASRLGGRRPGEQYF

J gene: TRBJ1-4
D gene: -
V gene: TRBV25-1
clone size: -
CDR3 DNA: TGTGCCAGCAGTGAGGGGGAAAAACTGTTTTTT
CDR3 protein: CASSEGEKLFF

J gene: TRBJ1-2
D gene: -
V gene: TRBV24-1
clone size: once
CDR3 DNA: TGTGCCACCAGTGCCTGGGATTTGGAGGGTGGCTACACCTTC
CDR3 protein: CATSAWDLEGGYTF

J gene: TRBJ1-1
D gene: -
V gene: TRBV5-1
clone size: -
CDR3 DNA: TGCGCCAGCAGCTGGGGGGCAGGGGTCGCTGAAGCTTTCTTT
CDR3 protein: CASSWGAGVAEAFF

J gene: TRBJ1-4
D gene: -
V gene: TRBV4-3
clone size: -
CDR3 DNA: TGCGCCAGCAGCCAAGAACCCATGCAACAGGAAAAACTGTTTTTT
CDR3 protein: CASSQEPMQQEKLFF

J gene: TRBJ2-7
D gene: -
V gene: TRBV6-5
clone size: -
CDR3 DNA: TGTGCCAGCGCGTCCTGGGTTTTGGACGAGCAGTACTTC
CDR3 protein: CASASWVLDEQYF

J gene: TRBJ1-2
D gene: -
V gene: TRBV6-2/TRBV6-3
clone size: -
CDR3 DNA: TGTGCCAGCAGTTACCCAGACAGGAGCCCTAACTATGGCTACACCTTC
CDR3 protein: CASSYPDRSPNYGYTF

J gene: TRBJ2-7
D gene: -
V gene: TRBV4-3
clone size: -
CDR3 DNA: TGCGCCAGCAGCCAAGTCGCGGGTTCCGACTACGAGCAGTACTTC
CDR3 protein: CASSQVAGSDYEQYF

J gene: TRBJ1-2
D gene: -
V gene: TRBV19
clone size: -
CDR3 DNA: TGTGCCAGTAATGGGGAGGGCAGGATCGGCTATGGCTACACCTTC
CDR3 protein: CASNGEGRIGYGYTF

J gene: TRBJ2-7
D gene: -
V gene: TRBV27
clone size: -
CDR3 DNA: TGTGCCAGCAGTTTCAGGGGAGAAATCTACGAGCAGTACTTC
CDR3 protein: CASSFRGEIYEQYF